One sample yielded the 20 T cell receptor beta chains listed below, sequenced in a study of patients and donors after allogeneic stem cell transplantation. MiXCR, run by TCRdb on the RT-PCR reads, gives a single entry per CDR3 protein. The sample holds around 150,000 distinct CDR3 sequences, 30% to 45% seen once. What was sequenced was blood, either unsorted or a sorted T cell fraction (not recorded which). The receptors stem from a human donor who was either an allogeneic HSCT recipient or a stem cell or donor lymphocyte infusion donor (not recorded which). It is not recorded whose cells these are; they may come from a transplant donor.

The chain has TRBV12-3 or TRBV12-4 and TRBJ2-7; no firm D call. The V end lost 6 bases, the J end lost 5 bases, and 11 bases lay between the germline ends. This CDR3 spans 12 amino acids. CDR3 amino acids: CASSPRYHEQYF. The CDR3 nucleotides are TGTGCCAGCAGCCCCCGGTACCACGAGCAGTACTTC.

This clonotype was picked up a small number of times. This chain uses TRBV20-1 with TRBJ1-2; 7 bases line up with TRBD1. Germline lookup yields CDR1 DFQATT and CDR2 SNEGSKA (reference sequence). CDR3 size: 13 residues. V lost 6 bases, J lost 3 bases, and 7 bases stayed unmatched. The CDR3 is CSALYDRDYGYTF. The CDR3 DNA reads TGCAGTGCCCTTTACGACAGGGACTATGGCTACACCTTC.

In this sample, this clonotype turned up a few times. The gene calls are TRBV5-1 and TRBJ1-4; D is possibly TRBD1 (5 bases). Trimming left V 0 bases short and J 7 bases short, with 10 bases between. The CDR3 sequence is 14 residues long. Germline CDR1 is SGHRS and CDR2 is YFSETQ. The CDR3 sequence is CASSLGQGSEKLFF. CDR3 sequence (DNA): TGCGCCAGCAGCTTGGGGCAGGGAAGTGAAAAACTGTTTTTT.

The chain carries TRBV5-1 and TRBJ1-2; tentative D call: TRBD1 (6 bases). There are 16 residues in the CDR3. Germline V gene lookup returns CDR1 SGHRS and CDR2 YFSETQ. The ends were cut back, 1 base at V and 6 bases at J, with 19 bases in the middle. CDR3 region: CASSLRSAGVEDGYTF. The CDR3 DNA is TGCGCCAGCAGCTTGCGCTCGGCAGGGGTTGAAGATGGCTACACCTTC.

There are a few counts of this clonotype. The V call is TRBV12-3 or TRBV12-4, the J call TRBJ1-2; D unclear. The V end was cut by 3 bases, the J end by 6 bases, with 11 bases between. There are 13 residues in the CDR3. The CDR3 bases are TGTGCCAGCAGTTTTGGGCCTAGCAATGGCTACACCTTC. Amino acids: CASSFGPSNGYTF.

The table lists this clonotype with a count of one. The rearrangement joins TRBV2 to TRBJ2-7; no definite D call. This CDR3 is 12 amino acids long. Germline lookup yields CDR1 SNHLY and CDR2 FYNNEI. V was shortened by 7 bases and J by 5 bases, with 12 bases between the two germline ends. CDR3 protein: CASIAARDEQYV. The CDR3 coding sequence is TGTGCCAGCATAGCCGCTAGGGACGAGCAGTACGTC.

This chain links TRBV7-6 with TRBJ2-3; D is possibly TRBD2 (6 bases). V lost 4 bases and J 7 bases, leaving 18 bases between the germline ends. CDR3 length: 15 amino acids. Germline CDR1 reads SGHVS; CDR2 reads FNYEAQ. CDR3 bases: TGTGCCAGCAGCTCCCTGGCGGGACGGGGGAATACGCAGTATTTT. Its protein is CASSSLAGRGNTQYF.

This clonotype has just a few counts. CDR3 protein: CASNQGNAEAFF. The CDR3 nucleotides read TGTGCCAGCAACCAGGGGAATGCTGAAGCTTTCTTT. The chain joins TRBV12-3 or TRBV12-4 to TRBJ1-1; D perhaps matches TRBD1 (6 bases). V lost 7 bases and J lost 6, with 12 bases in between. CDR3 length: 12 residues.

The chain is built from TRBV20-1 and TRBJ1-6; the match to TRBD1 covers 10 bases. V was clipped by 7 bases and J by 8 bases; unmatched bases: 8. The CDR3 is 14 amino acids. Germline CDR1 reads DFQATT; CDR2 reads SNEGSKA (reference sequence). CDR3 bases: TGCAGTGTGGGTTGGACAGGGGGTTATTCACCCCTCCACTTT. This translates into CSVGWTGGYSPLHF.

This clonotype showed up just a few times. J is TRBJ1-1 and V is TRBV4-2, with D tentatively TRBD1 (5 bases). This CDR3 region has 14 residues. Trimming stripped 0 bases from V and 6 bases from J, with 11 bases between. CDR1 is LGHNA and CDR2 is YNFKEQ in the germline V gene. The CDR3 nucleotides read TGTGCCAGCAGCCAAGAAGGCCGAGGGGCTGAAGCTTTCTTT. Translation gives CASSQEGRGAEAFF.

The CDR3 DNA follows: TGTGCCAGCAGCCCGGACGGCAGTAGCTCTGGAAACACCATATATTTT. Protein: CASSPDGSSSGNTIYF. V gene TRBV5-6 combines with J gene TRBJ1-3; no clear D gene. The germline V gene has CDR1 SGHDT and CDR2 YYEEEE. This CDR3 is 16 amino acids long. V was clipped by 4 bases and J by 0 bases, with 14 bases between them.

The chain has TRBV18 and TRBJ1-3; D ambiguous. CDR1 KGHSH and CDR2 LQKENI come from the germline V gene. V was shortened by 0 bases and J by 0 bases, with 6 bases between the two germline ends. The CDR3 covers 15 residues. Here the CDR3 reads CASSPPSDSGNTIYF. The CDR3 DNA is TGTGCCAGCTCACCACCGTCCGACTCTGGAAACACCATATATTTT.

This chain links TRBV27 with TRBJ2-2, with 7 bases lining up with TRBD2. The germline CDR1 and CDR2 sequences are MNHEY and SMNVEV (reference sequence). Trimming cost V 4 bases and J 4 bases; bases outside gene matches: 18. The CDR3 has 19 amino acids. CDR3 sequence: CASSSLPKAAGVLTGELFF. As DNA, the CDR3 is TGTGCCAGCAGTTCTCTCCCAAAAGCGGCGGGGGTACTCACCGGGGAGCTGTTTTTT.

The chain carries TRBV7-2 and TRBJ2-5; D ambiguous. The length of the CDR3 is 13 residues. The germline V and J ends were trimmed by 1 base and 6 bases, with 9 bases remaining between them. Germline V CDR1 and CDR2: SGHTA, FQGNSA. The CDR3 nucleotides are TGTGCCAGCAGCTTAGATGGTAGTCAGACCCAGTACTTC. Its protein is CASSLDGSQTQYF. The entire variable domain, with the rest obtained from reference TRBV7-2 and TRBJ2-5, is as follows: GAGVSQSPSNKVTEKGKDVELRCDPISGHTALYWYRQSLGQGLEFLIYFQGNSAPDKSGLPSDRFSAERTGGSVSTLTIQRTQQEDSAVYLCASSLDGSQTQYFGPGTRLLVL.

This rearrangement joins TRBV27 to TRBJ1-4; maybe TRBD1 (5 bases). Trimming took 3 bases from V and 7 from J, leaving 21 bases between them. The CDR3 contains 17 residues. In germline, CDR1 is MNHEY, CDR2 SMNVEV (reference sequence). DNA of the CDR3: TGTGCCAGCAGTTTGGGTGTCCCGGGGCTCCAGACTGAAAAACTGTTTTTT. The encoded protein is CASSLGVPGLQTEKLFF.

The CDR3 spells CASSGPADEQFF. CDR3 nucleotides: TGTGCCAGCAGCGGGCCTGCCGATGAGCAGTTCTTC. The V and J genes are TRBV7-9 and TRBJ2-1; D ambiguous. Germline loops: CDR1 SEHNR, CDR2 FQNEAQ (reference sequence). The CDR3 consists of 12 residues. Deletions cut 5 bases from V and 8 bases from J, with 10 bases between.

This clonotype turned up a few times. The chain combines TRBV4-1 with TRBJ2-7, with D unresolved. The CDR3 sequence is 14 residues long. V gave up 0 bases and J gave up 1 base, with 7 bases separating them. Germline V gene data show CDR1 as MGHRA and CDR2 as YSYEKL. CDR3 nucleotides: TGCGCCAGCAGCCAAGATTGGGGTTCCTACGAGCAGTACTTC. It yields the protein CASSQDWGSYEQYF.

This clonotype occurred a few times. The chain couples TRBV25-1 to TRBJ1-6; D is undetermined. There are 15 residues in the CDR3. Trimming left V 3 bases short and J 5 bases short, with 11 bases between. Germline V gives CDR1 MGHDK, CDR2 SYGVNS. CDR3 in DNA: TGTGCCAGCAGTGATTGGGTAGAAAATAATTCACCCCTCCACTTT. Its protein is CASSDWVENNSPLHF.

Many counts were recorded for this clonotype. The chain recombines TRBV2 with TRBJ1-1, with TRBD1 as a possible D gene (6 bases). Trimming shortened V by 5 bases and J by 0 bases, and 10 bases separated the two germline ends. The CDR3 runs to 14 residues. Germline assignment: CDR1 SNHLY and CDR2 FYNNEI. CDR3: CASSLDRMNTEAFF. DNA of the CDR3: TGTGCCAGCAGTCTTGACAGGATGAACACTGAAGCTTTCTTT.

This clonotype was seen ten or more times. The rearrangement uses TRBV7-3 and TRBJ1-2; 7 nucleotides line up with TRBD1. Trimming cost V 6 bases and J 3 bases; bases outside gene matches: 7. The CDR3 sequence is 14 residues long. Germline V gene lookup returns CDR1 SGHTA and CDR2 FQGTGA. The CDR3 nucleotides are TGTGCCAGCAGTCCAGGGGGTTGGGACTATGGCTACACCTTC. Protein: CASSPGGWDYGYTF.